Listed below are T cell receptor beta chains from one sample, sequenced in a study of blood T cell repertoires in COVID-19. Produced via immunoSEQ multiplex PCR; TCRdb's table is partial and in-frame only. The data contain about 210,000 clones, 87% of them singletons. The sequenced sample consisted of PBMCs or T cells enriched from blood (not recorded which). These receptors were collected from a man aged 18 to 30 with acute COVID-19. CDR3s include the opening cysteine and the closing phenylalanine or tryptophan. The order of the fields is J gene, clone size, V gene, D gene, CDR3 DNA, CDR3 protein. A D gene is named only where the DNA matches it firmly. Size tells how often a clone was seen (once, few, many) or the class of an expanded clone, and some rows leave it out.

>TRBJ2-5|NA|TRBV19|NA
TGTGCCAGTAGTATAGATCTCGGACTCTCGGAGACCCAGTACTTC
CASSIDLGLSETQYF
>TRBJ2-1|NA|TRBV6-5|NA
TGTGCCAGCAGTTACCATGGGGCATCTCTGGATGAGCAGTTCTTC
CASSYHGASLDEQFF
>TRBJ2-7|NA|TRBV7-9|TRBD1
TGTGCCAGCAGTCGGACAGGGGACGAGCAGTACTTC
CASSRTGDEQYF
>TRBJ2-3|NA|TRBV29-1|TRBD2
TGCAGCGGTTCCGTCGGGAGGGAACAAACAGATACGCAGTATTTT
CSGSVGREQTDTQYF
>TRBJ2-5|NA|TRBV5-1|NA
TGCGCCAGCAGCTTGCCCAGCGGACAAGAGACCCAGTACTTC
CASSLPSGQETQYF
>TRBJ2-2|NA|TRBV9|TRBD2
TGTGCCAGCAGCCCCTACGAACCGGGACTAGCGGGGCTGGGCGGGGAGCTGTTTTTT
CASSPYEPGLAGLGGELFF
>TRBJ2-3|NA|TRBV7-3|NA
TGTGCCAGCAGCTTAAACGGAGATACGCAGTATTTT
CASSLNGDTQYF
>TRBJ2-3|NA|TRBV9|TRBD2
TGTGCCAGCAGCGTAGAGGGCGGGAGGGGTCCGACAGATACGCAGTATTTT
CASSVEGGRGPTDTQYF
>TRBJ2-1|NA|TRBV11-1|TRBD2
TGTGCCAGCAGCTTAGTCCCTAGCGGGAGGGGCAATGAGCAGTTCTTC
CASSLVPSGRGNEQFF
>TRBJ2-7|NA|TRBV4-1|TRBD1
TGCGCCAGCAGCCCCTCCTACAGGGGCCCCTACGAGCAGTACTTC
CASSPSYRGPYEQYF
>TRBJ2-2|NA|TRBV28|NA
TGTGCCAGCTCAGGCGGGAACCGGGAGCTGTTTTTT
CASSGGNRELFF
>TRBJ1-5|NA|TRBV7-6|NA
TGTGCCAGCAGCTTAACGAGTATTCAGCCCCAGCATTTT
CASSLTSIQPQHF
>TRBJ2-7|NA|TRBV27|TRBD2
TGTGCCAGCAGTTCCTACTCCCGGGGGGTCTACGAGCAGTACTTC
CASSSYSRGVYEQYF
>TRBJ2-1|NA|TRBV6-4|NA
TGTGCCAGCAGCCTGAGGGGGGGCGATTACAATGAGCAGTTCTTC
CASSLRGGDYNEQFF
>TRBJ2-5|once|TRBV5-6|TRBD2
TGTGCCAGCAGCTTGCCTTCGGGACTAGCGGGGGGAGAGACCCAGTACTTC
CASSLPSGLAGGETQYF
>TRBJ2-1|NA|TRBV5-1|TRBD1
TGCGCCAGCAGCTTGGGGACAGGCTTCTACAATGAGCAGTTCTTC
CASSLGTGFYNEQFF
>TRBJ1-2|NA|TRBV18|TRBD1
TGTGCCAGCTCACCCGGACAGGGTGACTATGGCTACACCTTC
CASSPGQGDYGYTF
>TRBJ1-5|few|TRBV27|TRBD1
TGTGCCAGCAGGGGGACAGGAAATCAGCCCCAGCATTTT
CASRGTGNQPQHF
>TRBJ1-1|NA|TRBV12-3/TRBV12-4|NA
TGTGCCACCGAGGAAGCTTTCTTT
CATEEAFF
>TRBJ2-7|NA|TRBV7-9|TRBD1
TGTGCCAGCAGCTCCACGCAGGGGGCGGCCTACGAGCAGTACTTC
CASSSTQGAAYEQYF
>TRBJ2-7|NA|TRBV14|TRBD1
TGTGCCAGCAGCCAAGGGACAGGGGTCTCCTACGAGCAGTACTTC
CASSQGTGVSYEQYF
>TRBJ2-1|NA|TRBV4-3|TRBD2
TGCGCCAGCAGCCAAGATAGGGGACTAGCGGGCAATGAGCAGTTCTTC
CASSQDRGLAGNEQFF
>TRBJ2-1|NA|TRBV7-3|TRBD2
TGTGCCAGCAGCTTCACGGGCCGCTGGTCTGGCGGGACTAGCTCAGGCCATGAGCAGTTCTTC
CASSFTGRWSGGTSSGHEQFF
>TRBJ1-2|once|TRBV13|TRBD1
TGTGCCAGCAGCTTAGGATTGTACAGGGGGCCAAACTATGGCTACACCTTC
CASSLGLYRGPNYGYTF
>TRBJ2-1|NA|TRBV3-1/TRBV3-2|NA
TGTGCCAGCAGCCTGTTGAACCGGGATCACAATGAGCAGTTCTTC
CASSLLNRDHNEQFF
>TRBJ2-2|NA|TRBV19|TRBD2
TGTGCCAGTAGTAAACTAGCGGGGGGTGGCCTCGGAGAGCTGTTTTTT
CASSKLAGGGLGELFF
>TRBJ2-7|NA|TRBV7-6|TRBD2
TGTGCCAGCAGCTCATTAAGGCTAGCGGGACGTTCCTACGAGCAGTACTTC
CASSSLRLAGRSYEQYF
>TRBJ1-6|NA|TRBV28|TRBD1
TGTGCCAGCAGTACCGGACAGGGCGGTTCACCCCTCCACTTT
CASSTGQGGSPLHF
>TRBJ2-7|NA|TRBV28|NA
TGTGCCAGCAGCTCCCTTGGAGGGGATGGGATGTCCTACGAGCAGTACTTC
CASSSLGGDGMSYEQYF
>TRBJ1-5|NA|TRBV6-5|NA
TGTGCCAGCAGTTCAGGTCAGCCCCAGCATTTT
CASSSGQPQHF
>TRBJ2-1|NA|TRBV5-1|TRBD1
TGCGCCAGCAGCTGGGGAGGACAGGGCGCCTACAATGAGCAGTTCTTC
CASSWGGQGAYNEQFF
>TRBJ2-2|NA|TRBV7-6|TRBD2
TGTGCCAGCAGTCCGGGACTAGGGAACACCGGGGAGCTGTTTTTT
CASSPGLGNTGELFF
>TRBJ1-1|once|TRBV20-1|NA
TGCAGTGCTAGTGGGGTACGGGTCACTGAAGCTTTCTTT
CSASGVRVTEAFF